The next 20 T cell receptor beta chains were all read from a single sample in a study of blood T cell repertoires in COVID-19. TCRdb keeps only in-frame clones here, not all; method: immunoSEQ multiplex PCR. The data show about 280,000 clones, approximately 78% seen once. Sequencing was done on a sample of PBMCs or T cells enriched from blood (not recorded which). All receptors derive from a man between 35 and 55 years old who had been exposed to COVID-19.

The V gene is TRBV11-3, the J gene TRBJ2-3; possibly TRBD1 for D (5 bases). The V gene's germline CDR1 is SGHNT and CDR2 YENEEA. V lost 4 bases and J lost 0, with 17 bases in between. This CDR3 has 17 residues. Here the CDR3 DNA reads TGTGCCAGCAGCTCCCCAATCGGTGGGGCAAGCACAGATACGCAGTATTTT. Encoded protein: CASSSPIGGASTDTQYF.

The CDR3 here is CANNAGTGDHEQYF. CDR3 DNA sequence: TGTGCCAACAACGCCGGGACAGGGGATCACGAGCAGTACTTC. This chain joins TRBV2 and TRBJ2-7; 10 positions match TRBD1. V was clipped by 10 bases and J by 5 bases; unmatched bases: 11. CDR3 length: 14 residues. Per the germline V gene, CDR1 is SNHLY and CDR2 is FYNNEI.

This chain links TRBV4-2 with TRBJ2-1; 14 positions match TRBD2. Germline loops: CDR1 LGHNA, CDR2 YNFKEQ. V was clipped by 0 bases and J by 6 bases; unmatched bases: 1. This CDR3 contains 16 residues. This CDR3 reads CASSQETSGRANEQFF. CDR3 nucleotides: TGTGCCAGCAGCCAAGAGACTAGCGGGAGGGCCAATGAGCAGTTCTTC.

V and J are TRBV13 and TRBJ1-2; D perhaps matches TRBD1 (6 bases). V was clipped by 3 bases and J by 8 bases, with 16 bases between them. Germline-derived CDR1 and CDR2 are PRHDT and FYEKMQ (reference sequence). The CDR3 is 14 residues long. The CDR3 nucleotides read TGTGCCAGCAGCTTCAGGGGCAGGACGGGCGGCTACACCTTC. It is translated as CASSFRGRTGGYTF.

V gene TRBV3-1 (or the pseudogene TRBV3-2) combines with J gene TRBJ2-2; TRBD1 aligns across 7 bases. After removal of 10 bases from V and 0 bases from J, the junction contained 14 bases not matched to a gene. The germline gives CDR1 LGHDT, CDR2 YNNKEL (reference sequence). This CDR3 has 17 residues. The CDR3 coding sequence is TGTGCCACCTCCCCTAATCCCGGACAGGCGAACACCGGGGAGCTGTTTTTT. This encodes CATSPNPGQANTGELFF.

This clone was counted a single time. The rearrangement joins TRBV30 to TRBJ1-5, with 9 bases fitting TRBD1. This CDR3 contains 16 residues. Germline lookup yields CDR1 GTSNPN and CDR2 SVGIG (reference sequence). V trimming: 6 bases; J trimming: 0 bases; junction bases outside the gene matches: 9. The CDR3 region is CACPGQGSYSNQPQHF. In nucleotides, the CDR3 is TGTGCCTGCCCGGGACAGGGAAGTTATAGCAATCAGCCCCAGCATTTT.

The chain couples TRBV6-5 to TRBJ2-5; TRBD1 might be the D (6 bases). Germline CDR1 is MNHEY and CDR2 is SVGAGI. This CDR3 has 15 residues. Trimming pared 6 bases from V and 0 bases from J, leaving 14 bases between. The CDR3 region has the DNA TGTGCCAGCAGAACTGGACAGACACACCAAGAGACCCAGTACTTC. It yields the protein CASRTGQTHQETQYF.

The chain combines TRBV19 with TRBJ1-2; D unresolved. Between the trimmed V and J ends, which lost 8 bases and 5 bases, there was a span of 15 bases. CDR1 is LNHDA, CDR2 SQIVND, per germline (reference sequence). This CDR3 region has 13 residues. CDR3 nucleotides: TGTGCCAGTGCAGCGACGGCTATTTATGGCTACACCTTC. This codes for CASAATAIYGYTF.

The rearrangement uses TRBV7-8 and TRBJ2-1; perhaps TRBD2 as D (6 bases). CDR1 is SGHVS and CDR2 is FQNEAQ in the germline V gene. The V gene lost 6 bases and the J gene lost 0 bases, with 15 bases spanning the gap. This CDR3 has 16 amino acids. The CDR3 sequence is CASSTQGLSSYNEQFF. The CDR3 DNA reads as TGTGCCAGCAGTACCCAGGGACTTAGCTCCTACAATGAGCAGTTCTTC.

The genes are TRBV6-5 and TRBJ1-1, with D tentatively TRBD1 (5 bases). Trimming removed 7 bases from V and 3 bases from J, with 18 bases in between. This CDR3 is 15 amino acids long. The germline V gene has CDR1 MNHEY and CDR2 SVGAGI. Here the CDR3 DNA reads TGTGCCAGCAAGGAAGGTGGGGCCCGCGACACTGAAGCTTTCTTT. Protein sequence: CASKEGGARDTEAFF.

The CDR3 sequence: CAWSTDRGNSPLHF. The CDR3 bases are TGTGCCTGGAGCACCGACAGGGGAAATTCACCCCTCCACTTT. J is TRBJ1-6 and V is TRBV30, with 8 nucleotides matching TRBD1. The junction had 5 bases not matched to a gene; V was cut back by 3 bases and J by 7 bases. Germline V gene sequence: CDR1 GTSNPN, CDR2 SVGIG (reference sequence). The length of the CDR3 is 14 residues. Looking up the rest from reference TRBV30 and TRBJ1-6 gives the full variable domain: SQTIHQWPATLVQPVGSPLSLECTVEGTSNPNLYWYRQAAGRGLQLLFYSVGIGQISSEVPQNLSASRPQDRQFILSSKKLLLSDSGFYLCAWSTDRGNSPLHFGNGTRLTVT.

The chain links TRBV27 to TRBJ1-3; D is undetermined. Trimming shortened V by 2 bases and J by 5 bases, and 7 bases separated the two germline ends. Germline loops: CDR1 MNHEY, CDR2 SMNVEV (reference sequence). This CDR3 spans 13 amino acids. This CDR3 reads CASSLGGRNTIYF. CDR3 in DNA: TGTGCCAGCAGTTTAGGCGGCAGAAACACCATATATTTT.

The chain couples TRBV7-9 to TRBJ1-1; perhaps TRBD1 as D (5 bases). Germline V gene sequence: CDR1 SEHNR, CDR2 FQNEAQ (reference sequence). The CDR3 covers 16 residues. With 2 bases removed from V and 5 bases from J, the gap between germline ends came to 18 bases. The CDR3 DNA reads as TGTGCCAGCAGCTTATTGGGGCCGCGTATTGGAACTGAAGCTTTCTTT. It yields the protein CASSLLGPRIGTEAFF.

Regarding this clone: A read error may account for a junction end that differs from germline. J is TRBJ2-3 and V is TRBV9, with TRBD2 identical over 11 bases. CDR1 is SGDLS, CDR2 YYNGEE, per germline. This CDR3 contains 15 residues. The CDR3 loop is CASSVLAGGGDTRYF. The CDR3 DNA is TGTGCCAGCAGCGTACTAGCGGGAGGAGGAGATACGCGGTATTTT.

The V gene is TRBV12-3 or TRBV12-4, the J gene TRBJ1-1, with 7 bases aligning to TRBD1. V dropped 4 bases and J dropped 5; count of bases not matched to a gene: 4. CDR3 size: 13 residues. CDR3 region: CASSSQGGTEAFF. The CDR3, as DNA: TGTGCCAGCAGTTCCCAGGGGGGTACTGAAGCTTTCTTT.

The CDR3 protein is CASSSAGTGGNTIYF. The CDR3 nucleotides read TGCGCCAGCAGTTCCGCCGGGACAGGGGGAAACACCATATATTTT. The rearrangement joins TRBV10-1 to TRBJ1-3, with 9 bases aligning to TRBD1. Germline CDR1 and CDR2: WNHNN and SYGVQD (reference sequence). Trimming at V came to 5 bases and at J to 4 bases, leaving 6 bases not matched to a gene. The CDR3 is made up of 15 amino acids.

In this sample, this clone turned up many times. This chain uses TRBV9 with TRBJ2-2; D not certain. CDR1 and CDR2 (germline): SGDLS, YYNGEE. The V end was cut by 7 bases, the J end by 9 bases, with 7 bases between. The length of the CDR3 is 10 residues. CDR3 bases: TGTGCCAGCTCAGGAAGGGAGCTGTTTTTT. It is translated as CASSGRELFF. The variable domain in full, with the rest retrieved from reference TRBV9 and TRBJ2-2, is DSGVTQTPKHLITATGQRVTLRCSPRSGDLSVYWYQQSLDQGLQFLIQYYNGEERAKGNILERFSAQQFPDLHSELNLSSLELGDSALYFCASSGRELFFGEGSRLTVL.

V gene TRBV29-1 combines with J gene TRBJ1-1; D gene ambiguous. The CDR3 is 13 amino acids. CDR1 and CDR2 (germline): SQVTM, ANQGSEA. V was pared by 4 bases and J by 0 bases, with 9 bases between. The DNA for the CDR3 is TGCAGCGTTGGGGAGGGAGTGAACACTGAAGCTTTCTTT. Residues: CSVGEGVNTEAFF.

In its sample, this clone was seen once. The CDR3 reads CASSFIGQGVSYNEQFF. The CDR3 DNA reads TGTGCCAGCAGCTTTATCGGACAGGGAGTCTCCTACAATGAGCAGTTCTTC. The genes are TRBV5-6 and TRBJ2-1; TRBD1 matches at 8 bases. The V gene end was trimmed by 2 bases and the J gene end by 0 bases; junction bases not matched to a gene: 7. The CDR3 contains 17 residues. Germline-derived CDR1 and CDR2 are SGHDT and YYEEEE.

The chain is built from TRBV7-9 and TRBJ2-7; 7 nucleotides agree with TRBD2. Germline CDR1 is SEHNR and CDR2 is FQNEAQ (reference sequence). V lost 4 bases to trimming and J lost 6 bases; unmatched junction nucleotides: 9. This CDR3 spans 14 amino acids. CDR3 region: CASSSWGERGEQYF. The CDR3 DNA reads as TGTGCCAGCAGCTCCTGGGGGGAGCGGGGCGAGCAGTACTTC.